This TCR beta chain came from a study of CD8 T cells in ankylosing spondylitis (dated by TCRdb to the late 2010s). Background on the whole study: The study profiled T cell receptor beta repertoires in healthy donors and ankylosing spondylitis patients to find disease-linked TCR variants. In total, the full study cohort was made up of roughly 100 healthy donors and 25 to 30 ankylosing spondylitis patients. Peripheral blood was sampled, and synovial fluid was also collected from ankylosing spondylitis patients.

Here is what the overall study found, with its caveats: Some motif variants were previously reported in synovial fluid and blood of reactive arthritis patients, suggesting common disease-initiation mechanisms. The disease-linked clones had a CD8+ phenotype and were found at relatively low frequencies in peripheral blood. The disease-linked clones were reported to be significantly enriched in matched synovial fluid samples from ankylosing spondylitis patients. Blood from ankylosing spondylitis patients appeared to be characterized by a TCR beta motif composed of about eight highly homologous amino acid variants.

This clonotype appeared many times. This receptor's antigen is unknown. No base quality information exists; no much larger clone differs at one position. This sample was sequenced with an Illumina HiSeq 2500. Quantitative 5'-RACE with molecular barcodes was used to prepare TCR beta libraries. For the original study's pipeline: To identify disease-linked TCR variants, a new computational method was used, one built on a probabilistic model of VDJ rearrangement. TCRdb applied fastp at Q25 and MiXCR to the public reads, then kept only in-frame beta chains. Entries are consolidated by CDR3 protein sequence, retaining the most common genes and DNA. The V and J calls shown here were made by TCRdb, not taken from the authors' results. Counted in this sample were some 71,000 distinct CDR3 sequences; under 5.5% of them appeared once. The ten biggest clones cover 2.2% of the sample. Sequences KGHDR (CDR1) and SFDVKD (CDR2) are obtained from the germline V gene. The germline V and J ends show losses of 7 bases and 1 base respectively, and no gene match explains 4 bases of the junction. From the cysteine through the phenylalanine, the CDR3 covers 14 amino acids. The kept DNA is CDR3 alone, 42 bases in frame from the first base.

The chain is assembled from TRBV24-1 and TRBJ1-1; 8 bases in between match TRBD1. The TCR comes from a male donor with ankylosing spondylitis or in good health (not recorded which). Sequencing was performed on blood, either unsorted or a sorted T cell fraction (not recorded which). The nucleotides are TGTGCCACCAGACCAGGGGGCGCGAACACTGAAGCTTTCTTT. Its protein product is CATRPGGANTEAFF.